These T cell receptor beta chains were read from a single sample in a study of human T cells and chemical hapten exposure. TCRdb reprocessed the RACE reads via MiXCR and lists one record per CDR3 protein. The profile shows about 360,000 distinct CDR3 sequences, 5.5% to 8% of them singletons. The sequencing here drew on whole blood, taken in connection with sensitization to the hapten diphenylcyclopropenone (DPC). The receptors originated from a woman younger than 35 with alopecia areata. Some clones in this sample may be carry-over from other donors' samples. Both conserved end residues are part of each CDR3. Fields, in order: D gene, J gene, clone size, V gene, CDR3 protein, CDR3 DNA. The D gene is left open where the match is weak. A clone size is listed for some rows: how often the clone was seen (once, few, many), or a class if it is expanded.

d_gene: .; j_gene: TRBJ2-3; abundance: few; v_gene: TRBV25-1; CDR3aa: CATERDTRTDTQYF; CDR3nt: TGTGCCACCGAACGGGACACCCGCACAGATACGCAGTATTTT
d_gene: TRBD1; j_gene: TRBJ1-5; abundance: many; v_gene: TRBV12-3/TRBV12-4; CDR3aa: CASSLLTGGNQPQHF; CDR3nt: TGTGCCAGCAGTTTGCTAACAGGGGGCAATCAGCCCCAGCATTTT
d_gene: .; j_gene: TRBJ2-1; abundance: few; v_gene: TRBV11-2; CDR3aa: CASSLWDSSGRFF; CDR3nt: TGTGCCAGCAGCTTATGGGACTCCTCGGGGCGGTTCTTC
d_gene: TRBD1; j_gene: TRBJ1-6; abundance: many; v_gene: TRBV5-1; CDR3aa: CASSLGDRGNSPLHF; CDR3nt: TGCGCCAGCAGCTTGGGGGACAGGGGAAATTCACCCCTCCACTTT
d_gene: TRBD1; j_gene: TRBJ1-2; abundance: .; v_gene: TRBV5-6; CDR3aa: CASSYLGSGQGNDGYTF; CDR3nt: TGTGCCAGCAGTTACTTAGGTTCTGGACAGGGGAACGATGGCTACACCTTC
d_gene: TRBD1; j_gene: TRBJ1-1; abundance: few; v_gene: TRBV7-2; CDR3aa: CASSPRRQGTNTEAFF; CDR3nt: TGTGCCAGCAGCCCCCGAAGACAGGGGACGAACACTGAAGCTTTCTTT
d_gene: .; j_gene: TRBJ2-3; abundance: once; v_gene: TRBV9; CDR3aa: CASSLRGEIGTDTQYF; CDR3nt: TGTGCCAGCAGCTTACGAGGGGAAATTGGGACAGATACGCAGTATTTT
d_gene: .; j_gene: TRBJ2-1; abundance: few; v_gene: TRBV11-2; CDR3aa: CASSLDFLGKGRAKFYNEQFF; CDR3nt: TGTGCCAGCAGCTTAGATTTTCTCGGGAAGGGAAGAGCTAAGTTCTACAATGAGCAGTTCTTC
d_gene: .; j_gene: TRBJ2-7; abundance: .; v_gene: TRBV12-3/TRBV12-4; CDR3aa: CASSTDRHGEQYF; CDR3nt: TGTGCCAGCAGCACAGACAGGCATGGCGAGCAGTACTTC
d_gene: .; j_gene: TRBJ1-2; abundance: .; v_gene: TRBV5-1; CDR3aa: CASSFWSSGGESYGYTF; CDR3nt: TGCGCCAGCAGCTTTTGGTCCTCCGGCGGAGAGAGCTATGGCTACACCTTC
d_gene: .; j_gene: TRBJ1-1; abundance: .; v_gene: TRBV7-2; CDR3aa: CASSTAMNTEAFF; CDR3nt: TGTGCCAGCAGCACCGCCATGAACACTGAAGCTTTCTTT
d_gene: .; j_gene: TRBJ2-3; abundance: .; v_gene: TRBV7-2; CDR3aa: CASSSYLDTQYF; CDR3nt: TGTGCCAGCAGCTCGTACTTAGATACGCAGTATTTT
d_gene: .; j_gene: TRBJ2-7; abundance: .; v_gene: TRBV20-1; CDR3aa: CSARWDAGTYEQYF; CDR3nt: TGCAGTGCTAGGTGGGACGCCGGAACCTACGAGCAGTACTTC
d_gene: TRBD2; j_gene: TRBJ2-1; abundance: many; v_gene: TRBV6-2/TRBV6-3; CDR3aa: CASSYSGLAGVTSEQFF; CDR3nt: TGTGCCAGCAGTTACTCGGGACTAGCGGGGGTTACCAGTGAGCAGTTCTTC
d_gene: .; j_gene: TRBJ1-1; abundance: few; v_gene: TRBV29-1; CDR3aa: CSVWTAYTEAFF; CDR3nt: TGCAGCGTTTGGACAGCGTACACTGAAGCTTTCTTT
d_gene: TRBD1; j_gene: TRBJ1-1; abundance: many; v_gene: TRBV7-3; CDR3aa: CASSPDGQVSEAFF; CDR3nt: TGTGCCAGCAGCCCCGACGGACAGGTTTCTGAAGCTTTCTTT
d_gene: TRBD2; j_gene: TRBJ2-3; abundance: .; v_gene: TRBV20-1; CDR3aa: CSAELADYTDTQYF; CDR3nt: TGCAGTGCTGAACTAGCGGATTACACAGATACGCAGTATTTT
d_gene: .; j_gene: TRBJ1-5; abundance: .; v_gene: TRBV7-8; CDR3aa: CASRQGSDNQPQHF; CDR3nt: TGTGCCAGCAGACAGGGATCCGACAATCAGCCCCAGCATTTT
d_gene: TRBD2; j_gene: TRBJ2-5; abundance: few; v_gene: TRBV5-1; CDR3aa: CASSLQRGDQETQYF; CDR3nt: TGCGCCAGCAGCTTGCAGCGGGGGGATCAAGAGACCCAGTACTTC
d_gene: TRBD1; j_gene: TRBJ2-1; abundance: few; v_gene: TRBV28; CDR3aa: CASSSNTWTGDSEQFF; CDR3nt: TGTGCCAGCAGCTCAAACACGTGGACAGGGGACAGTGAGCAGTTCTTC
d_gene: TRBD1; j_gene: TRBJ2-7; abundance: few; v_gene: TRBV13; CDR3aa: CASSTHRGPYEQYF; CDR3nt: TGTGCCAGCAGCACCCACAGGGGCCCCTACGAGCAGTACTTC
d_gene: .; j_gene: TRBJ2-6; abundance: few; v_gene: TRBV7-2; CDR3aa: CASIQGLRSGANVLTF; CDR3nt: TGTGCCAGCATTCAGGGTCTTAGGTCTGGGGCCAACGTCCTGACTTTC
d_gene: .; j_gene: TRBJ1-5; abundance: few; v_gene: TRBV7-9; CDR3aa: CATDQGSHQPQHF; CDR3nt: TGTGCCACCGATCAGGGGTCTCATCAGCCCCAGCATTTT
d_gene: .; j_gene: TRBJ1-5; abundance: .; v_gene: TRBV5-1; CDR3aa: CASSLIGPGHQPQHF; CDR3nt: TGCGCCAGCAGCTTGATCGGGCCCGGACATCAGCCCCAGCATTTT
d_gene: .; j_gene: TRBJ1-3; abundance: .; v_gene: TRBV12-3/TRBV12-4; CDR3aa: CASSSDRFGNTIYF; CDR3nt: TGTGCCAGCAGTTCGGACCGCTTCGGAAACACCATATATTTT
d_gene: .; j_gene: TRBJ2-2; abundance: .; v_gene: TRBV6-2/TRBV6-3; CDR3aa: CASRRGENTGELFF; CDR3nt: TGTGCCAGCAGAAGGGGAGAGAACACCGGGGAGCTGTTTTTT
d_gene: .; j_gene: TRBJ1-5; abundance: few; v_gene: TRBV4-3; CDR3aa: CASSAGPGAGQPQHF; CDR3nt: TGCGCCAGCAGCGCGGGACCCGGTGCGGGTCAGCCCCAGCATTTT
d_gene: .; j_gene: TRBJ1-4; abundance: many; v_gene: TRBV12-3/TRBV12-4; CDR3aa: CASSYWGEEKLFF; CDR3nt: TGTGCCAGCAGTTATTGGGGGGAAGAAAAACTGTTTTTT
d_gene: TRBD1; j_gene: TRBJ1-5; abundance: .; v_gene: TRBV12-5; CDR3aa: CASGLGQGPRGPQHF; CDR3nt: TGTGCTAGTGGTTTGGGACAGGGTCCCAGGGGGCCCCAGCATTTT
d_gene: .; j_gene: TRBJ2-7; abundance: .; v_gene: TRBV5-1; CDR3aa: CASSLDDPTYEQYF; CDR3nt: TGCGCCAGCAGCTTGGATGACCCAACCTACGAGCAGTACTTC